By its share, the clone carrying this T cell receptor (beta chain) is medium-sized (0.01 to 0.1%). This record comes from a study of radiotherapy plus CTLA-4 blockade in lung cancer. Only in-frame clones appear in the TCRdb table, and some are missing; sequencing was by immunoSEQ multiplex PCR. The sample holds tens of thousands of clones, under 80% seen once. CDR1 and CDR2 (germline): SGHAT, FQNNGV. The V gene end was trimmed by 1 base and the J gene end by 4 bases; junction bases not matched to a gene: 7. The CDR3 sequence is 15 residues long. The chain recombines TRBV11-2 with TRBJ2-7; the match to TRBD2 covers 7 bases. The clonotype originates from a human donor with non-small cell lung cancer who had stable disease on radiotherapy plus ipilimumab. The specimen was peripheral blood, collected from a patient treated with radiotherapy plus ipilimumab. CDR3 protein: CASSLAASGGYEQYF. Written as DNA, the CDR3 is TGTGCCAGCAGCTTAGCCGCTAGCGGAGGGTACGAGCAGTACTTC.